This TCR beta chain is drawn from a study of T-cell reconstitution after alpha-beta-depleted transplantation in children. Library preparation (for TCRbeta) was performed with unique molecular identifiers. TCRdb processed the PCR reads anew with MiXCR; each CDR3 protein has one entry. The sample has 800,000 to 1,000,000 distinct CDR3 sequences; about 29% are singletons. This clonotype showed up just a few times. The sequencing here drew on PBMCs, mostly from graft donor cells, taken 360 days after TCRalphabeta/CD19-depleted stem cell transplant. The sequence was collected from a boy younger than two who had a stem cell transplant for SCID, so the T cells may come from the graft donor.

DNA for the CDR3: TGTGCCAGCAGCGGCAAGGGCCCTGACACCATATATTTT. Protein: CASSGKGPDTIYF. The chain joins TRBV4-2 to TRBJ1-3; the D is unclear. Trimming pared 5 bases from V and 8 bases from J, leaving 13 bases between. In germline, CDR1 is LGHNA, CDR2 YNFKEQ. This CDR3 spans 13 amino acids.